This TCR beta chain was sequenced in a study of T cell changes during pregnancy in multiple sclerosis (dated by TCRdb to about 2019). Turning to the overall study: Changes in the T cell repertoire over the course of pregnancy were examined in this study in women with multiple sclerosis.

Relative to germline, V is 2 bases shorter and J is 2 bases shorter, with 13 bases between their ends. Inclusive of the bounding cysteine and phenylalanine, the CDR3 is 16 residues long. The sequence is cut down to CDR3 DNA, 48 bases in frame from base 1. The germline V gene sets CDR1 to MNHNS and CDR2 to SASEGT. With respect to this clone: Its cognate antigen has yet to be identified. Base qualities were left out, and no much larger clone turns up one base away.

Libraries were built with the immunoSEQ multiplex PCR assay. Entries here come from immuneACCESS through TCRdb and include only in-frame sequences with V and J called. Some clones fail to appear in such tables; in the studies checked, an unresolved V gene covers under half of the shortfall, and the cause of the remainder is unknown. The sample records around 36,000 clones, more than 90% of which are singletons. The biggest ten clones account for 13% of the sample. The sequence is built from TRBV6-1 and TRBJ1-5; TRBD1 might be the D gene, on 6 matching bases. The origin of this receptor is a female donor with multiple sclerosis, enrolled in a pregnancy study. This specimen was CD8+ T cells from peripheral blood mononuclear cells, taken in the first trimester of pregnancy. The nucleotides read TGTGCCAGCAGTGAAATTGGGGGGGCTGGCAATCAGCCCCAGCATTTT. Its amino acids are CASSEIGGAGNQPQHF.